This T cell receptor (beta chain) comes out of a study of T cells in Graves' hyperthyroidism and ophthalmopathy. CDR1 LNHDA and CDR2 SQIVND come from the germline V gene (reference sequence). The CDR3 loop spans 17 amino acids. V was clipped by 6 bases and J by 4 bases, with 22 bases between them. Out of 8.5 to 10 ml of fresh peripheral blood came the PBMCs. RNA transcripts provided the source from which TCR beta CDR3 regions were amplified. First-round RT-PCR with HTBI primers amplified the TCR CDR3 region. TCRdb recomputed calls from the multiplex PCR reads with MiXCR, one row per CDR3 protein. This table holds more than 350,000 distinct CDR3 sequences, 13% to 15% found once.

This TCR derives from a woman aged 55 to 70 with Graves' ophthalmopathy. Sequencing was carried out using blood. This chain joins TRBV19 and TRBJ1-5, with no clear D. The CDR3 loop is CASRKSGMPSPNQPQHF. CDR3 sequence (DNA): TGTGCCAGTAGGAAATCAGGCATGCCCTCCCCGAATCAGCCCCAGCATTTT.